Below are 4 T cell receptor beta chains sequenced from a single sample in a study of blood T cell repertoires in COVID-19. Sequencing was performed with immunoSEQ multiplex PCR; in TCRdb, only in-frame clones are kept and a portion is missing. The table includes about 400,000 clones, roughly 89% detected once. Sequences were obtained from PBMCs or T cells enriched from blood (not recorded which). The receptor set was obtained from a young woman who had recovered from COVID-19.

This chain links TRBV30 with TRBJ2-7; 7 bases agree with TRBD1. The CDR3 spans 11 residues. Germline trimming cut 7 bases from V and 7 bases from J; bases unmatched to any gene: 7. The germline V gene has CDR1 GTSNPN and CDR2 SVGIG (reference sequence). The CDR3 loop reads CAYTTGLEQYF. The CDR3 nucleotides are TGTGCCTACACGACAGGGCTAGAGCAGTACTTC.

This chain uses TRBV9 with TRBJ2-7, with TRBD1 matching over 7 bases. Losses at the gene ends were 2 bases for V and 0 bases for J; bases not matched to a gene: 2. The CDR3 has 14 amino acids. The germline V gene has CDR1 SGDLS and CDR2 YYNGEE. In DNA, the CDR3 is TGTGCCAGCAGCGTGGGGACAGCCTCCTACGAGCAGTACTTC. This translates into CASSVGTASYEQYF.

This clone has a handful of counts. The rearrangement uses TRBV4-1 and TRBJ2-7; 9 nucleotides agree with TRBD2. This CDR3 region has 15 residues. Germline assignment: CDR1 MGHRA and CDR2 YSYEKL. V lost 0 bases and J lost 3; bases outside the gene matches: 3. The CDR3 spells CASSQDAGGFYEQYF. CDR3 nucleotide sequence: TGCGCCAGCAGCCAAGACGCGGGGGGGTTCTACGAGCAGTACTTC.

The chain uses TRBV2 and TRBJ1-4; D remains unclear. CDR1 SNHLY and CDR2 FYNNEI come from the germline V gene. V shed 7 bases and J shed 6 bases, with 12 bases lying between them. The CDR3 extends over 13 amino acids. CDR3 coding DNA: TGTGCCAGCACCCAAGGCGGGGATGAAAAACTGTTTTTT. This sequence encodes CASTQGGDEKLFF.